This T cell receptor (beta chain) was retrieved from a study of T cells in Graves' hyperthyroidism and ophthalmopathy. Study-level information: Initial diagnosis, before any treatment, was when peripheral blood was collected.

V was clipped by 0 bases and J by 0 bases, with 12 bases between them. The CDR3 contains 17 residues. CDR1 is SGHDN and CDR2 is FVKESK in the germline V gene. The authors obtained PBMCs from over 8 ml of fresh peripheral blood. The CDR3 regions of TCR beta were amplified from RNA transcripts. The TCR CDR3 first-round RT-PCR relied on the HTBI primer set. TCRdb reprocessed the multiplex PCR reads via MiXCR and lists one record per CDR3 protein. Seen here are under 300,000 distinct CDR3 sequences, approximately 21% observed once, and the top ten hold roughly 60%. This clonotype was counted between two and nine times.

Specimen: blood. The TCR sequence derives from a man younger than 40 with Graves' ophthalmopathy. This chain joins TRBV14 and TRBJ1-3, with D unresolved. The CDR3 DNA reads as TGTGCCAGCAGCCAAGACTTAGGCGAGACCTCTGGAAACACCATATATTTT. Its translation is CASSQDLGETSGNTIYF.